This TCR beta chain was recovered during a study of cytomegalovirus exposure and HLA in healthy donors. Across the study: The 120 or so validation repertoires used the same platform as the roughly 670 first-cohort repertoires, a later analysis reported.

The assay was immunoSEQ multiplex PCR, and TCRdb's table has in-frame clones only and misses some. The sample consists of about 170,000 clones, approximately 86% of them appearing once. V lost 4 bases and J 4 bases, leaving 17 bases between the germline ends. CDR1 and CDR2 from the germline V gene are SGHVS and FQNEAQ. CDR3 length equals 15 residues. Sample: PBMCs. This clonotype was obtained from a man in his late teens or twenties in good health and CMV-seropositive. The chain recombines TRBV7-8 with TRBJ2-7; the D gene is possibly TRBD2 (6 bases). CDR3 DNA sequence: TGTGCCAGCAGCTGGAGCAGCGGGCCCCATTACGAGCAGTACTTC. Protein sequence: CASSWSSGPHYEQYF. The whole variable domain, remainder taken from reference TRBV7-8 and TRBJ2-7, is GAGVSQSPRYKVAKRGQDVALRCDPISGHVSLFWYQQALGQGPEFLTYFQNEAQLDKSGLPSDRFFAERPEGSVSTLKIQRTQQEDSAVYLCASSWSSGPHYEQYFGPGTRLTVT.